The source of this TCR beta chain is a study of cytomegalovirus exposure and HLA in healthy donors. About the study: The same platform used for the 650 to 700 first-cohort repertoires was also used for the approximately 120 validation repertoires, as a later analysis reported.

After removal of 4 bases from V and 6 bases from J, the junction contained 9 bases not matched to a gene. The CDR3 runs to 16 residues. CDR1 is LNHNV, CDR2 YYDKDF, per germline (reference sequence). Points on this clone: Its target is unknown.

Sequencing used immunoSEQ multiplex PCR; TCRdb keeps in-frame clones, though not all of them. The table shows roughly 250,000 clones, with 70% to 90% occurring only once. Study conclusions and caveats: Subsequent analysis revealed that first-cohort TCR clusters tended to co-occur in the roughly 120 validation repertoires. There were some public TCRs occurring in many donors, but most TCR sequences were rare.

This TCR was sampled from a woman in her 30s in good health and CMV-seropositive. The source material was PBMCs. The V gene is TRBV15, the J gene TRBJ1-5; 10 positions agree with TRBD1. The CDR3 DNA follows: TGTGCCACCAGCAAGCAGACAGGGGGCGCGATTCAGCCCCAGCATTTT. It yields the protein CATSKQTGGAIQPQHF. The full variable domain, with the rest looked up from reference TRBV15 and TRBJ1-5, is DAMVIQNPRYQVTQFGKPVTLSCSQTLNHNVMYWYQQKSSQAPKLLFHYYDKDFNNEADTPDNFQSRRPNTSFCFLDIRSPGLGDTAMYLCATSKQTGGAIQPQHFGDGTRLSIL.